This entry lists 21 T cell receptor beta chains sequenced from one sample in a study of T cells in Graves' hyperthyroidism and ophthalmopathy. Amplified regions were TCR beta CDR3 sequences from RNA transcripts. The HTBI primer set was used in a first-round RT-PCR of the TCR CDR3. TCRdb reanalysed the multiplex PCR reads using MiXCR and keeps one entry per CDR3 protein. The sample lists about 640,000 distinct CDR3 sequences; around 21% were seen once. The sample consisted of blood. The receptors come from a man aged 30 to 39 with Graves' ophthalmopathy.

The CDR3 region is CSGQAGLATYEQYF. CDR3 DNA sequence: TGCAGTGGGCAAGCGGGACTAGCCACCTACGAGCAGTACTTC. The V call is TRBV20-1, the J call TRBJ2-7; 9 positions agree with TRBD2. V shed 7 bases and J 2 bases; nucleotides not matched to a gene: 9. Germline CDR1 DFQATT, CDR2 SNEGSKA (reference sequence). CDR3 length: 14 amino acids.

This clonotype was counted at least ten times. The chain employs TRBV28 and TRBJ1-1, with D possibly matching TRBD1 (5 bases). The CDR3 sequence is 14 residues long. The germline V and J ends were trimmed by 5 bases and 3 bases, with 13 bases remaining between them. Germline assignment: CDR1 MDHEN and CDR2 SYDVKM. CDR3 loop: CASSPQEKYTEAFF. The DNA of the CDR3 is TGTGCCAGCAGTCCACAGGAGAAGTACACTGAAGCTTTCTTT.

This chain uses TRBV7-8 with TRBJ2-4; the D is unclear. Germline V gene sequence: CDR1 SGHVS, CDR2 FQNEAQ. V lost 8 bases and J lost 2, with 13 bases in between. The CDR3 is 14 amino acids. The CDR3 loop reads CASYPELTKNIQYF. As DNA, the CDR3 is TGTGCCAGCTACCCGGAGTTAACCAAAAACATTCAGTACTTC.

This clonotype was recorded at least ten times. The chain is built from TRBV7-9 and TRBJ2-1; TRBD1 or TRBD2 may be the D gene (6 bases each). The CDR3 consists of 16 residues. V was trimmed by 0 bases and J by 5 bases, leaving 14 bases between them. Germline V lookup: CDR1 SEHNR, CDR2 FQNEAQ (reference sequence). Here the CDR3 DNA reads TGTGCCAGCAGCTTAGCAGTAGGGGGGCCGAACAATGAGCAGTTCTTC. It specifies CASSLAVGGPNNEQFF.

The table lists this clonotype with a few counts. This rearrangement joins TRBV27 to TRBJ1-5; D gene uncertain. Germline CDR1 is MNHEY and CDR2 is SMNVEV (reference sequence). The CDR3 covers 10 residues. Trimming removed 5 bases from V and 7 bases from J, with 3 bases in between. The CDR3 DNA is TGTGCCAGCAGTGGGCAGCCCCAGCATTTT. Protein product: CASSGQPQHF.

The chain employs TRBV7-9 and TRBJ2-3, with TRBD2 as a possible D gene (6 bases). Germline lookup yields CDR1 SEHNR and CDR2 FQNEAQ (reference sequence). With 1 base removed from V and 4 bases from J, the gap between germline ends came to 9 bases. This CDR3 has 14 amino acids. The CDR3 here is CASSLGLVSDTQYF. The CDR3 bases are TGTGCCAGCAGCTTAGGACTAGTCTCAGATACGCAGTATTTT.

This clonotype was detected a few times. The genes are TRBV28 and TRBJ2-1; TRBD1 aligns across 9 bases. The V segment lost 4 bases and the J segment 7 bases; nucleotides outside the gene matches: 8. The germline CDR1 and CDR2 sequences are MDHEN and SYDVKM. The CDR3 has 15 amino acids. The CDR3 sequence is CASSSSGTGSNEQFF. CDR3 nucleotide sequence: TGTGCCAGCAGTTCCTCCGGGACAGGGAGTAATGAGCAGTTCTTC.

The sample holds many counts of this clonotype. The chain is built from TRBV30 and TRBJ1-1; TRBD1 aligns across 7 bases. V shed 2 bases and J 5 bases; nucleotides not matched to a gene: 2. This CDR3 is built from 12 residues. Germline CDR1 and CDR2: GTSNPN and SVGIG (reference sequence). This chain's CDR3 is CAWSYRGTEAFF. CDR3 coding DNA: TGTGCCTGGAGTTACAGGGGAACTGAAGCTTTCTTT.

The rearrangement links TRBV4-3 to TRBJ2-7, with D hard to call. Trimming took off 0 bases at V and 1 base at J, with 10 bases between the two ends. Per the germline V gene, CDR1 is LGHNA and CDR2 is YSLEER. The CDR3 is 15 residues long. CDR3: CASSQDWMVSYEQYF. The CDR3 DNA reads as TGCGCCAGCAGCCAAGATTGGATGGTTTCCTACGAGCAGTACTTC.

The CDR3 DNA reads as TGTGCCAGTAGTGCCGTCCCGGGCAGGGGGCGCGGTCAGCCCCAGCATTTT. Translated, it gives CASSAVPGRGRGQPQHF. The chain combines TRBV19 with TRBJ1-5; 8 bases map to TRBD1. CDR1 is LNHDA and CDR2 is SQIVND in the germline V gene (reference sequence). CDR3 length: 17 amino acids. J was trimmed by 6 bases and V by 5 bases; bases with no gene match: 15. Filled out from reference TRBV19 and TRBJ1-5, the complete variable domain reads DGGITQSPKYLFRKEGQNVTLSCEQNLNHDAMYWYRQDPGQGLRLIYYSQIVNDFQKGDIAEGYSVSREKKESFPLTVTSAQKNPTAFYLCASSAVPGRGRGQPQHFGDGTRLSIL.

The sample holds a few counts of this clonotype. V gene TRBV5-1 combines with J gene TRBJ1-1; 9 nucleotides match TRBD1. The CDR3 has 14 residues. The V and J ends lost 3 bases and 6 bases, in that order; junction bases with no gene match: 6. The germline CDR1 and CDR2 sequences are SGHRS and YFSETQ. CDR3 sequence (DNA): TGCGCCAGCAGCTGGGGACAGGGCGGGGCTGAAGCTTTCTTT. Its translation: CASSWGQGGAEAFF. The variable domain in full, completed from reference TRBV5-1 and TRBJ1-1, reads KAGVTQTPRYLIKTRGQQVTLSCSPISGHRSVSWYQQTPGQGLQFLFEYFSETQRNKGNFPGRFSGRQFSNSRSEMNVSTLELGDSALYLCASSWGQGGAEAFFGQGTRLTVV.

There are a few counts of this clonotype. The chain recombines TRBV6-1 with TRBJ2-5; possible D gene TRBD2, 6 bases. This CDR3 spans 13 amino acids. V dropped 10 bases and J dropped 4 bases, with 16 bases sitting between them. The V gene's germline CDR1 is MNHNS and CDR2 SASEGT. The CDR3 nucleotides are TGTGCCACTCGGGGGACCAAGGGAGAGACCCAGTACTTC. Its translation: CATRGTKGETQYF.

The rearrangement uses TRBV7-9 and TRBJ2-5; unclear D gene. CDR3 size: 16 residues. CDR1 is SEHNR, CDR2 FQNEAQ, per germline (reference sequence). Trimming removed 3 bases at V and 10 bases at J, with 24 bases between. The chain's CDR3 is CASSLWRTETGQVQYF. In nucleotides, the CDR3 is TGTGCCAGCAGCTTGTGGCGGACGGAGACCGGTCAGGTCCAGTACTTC.

J is TRBJ2-1 and V is TRBV19, with D perhaps assigned TRBD1 or TRBD2 (5 bases each). The CDR3 runs 17 residues. Trimming left V 3 bases short and J 5 bases short, with 20 bases between. From germline, CDR1 is LNHDA and CDR2 SQIVND (reference sequence). In DNA, the CDR3 is TGTGCCAGTAGTATCCAACGAGGGGCGAAATCCGACAATGAGCAGTTCTTC. This gives the protein CASSIQRGAKSDNEQFF.

This chain links TRBV4-1 with TRBJ1-1; 10 bases agree with TRBD1. Trimming cost V 6 bases and J 10 bases; bases outside gene matches: 8. Germline V gives CDR1 MGHRA, CDR2 YSYEKL. The CDR3 runs to 13 residues. The chain's CDR3 is CASRQTGGWGAFF. For the CDR3, the DNA is TGCGCCAGCAGACAGACAGGGGGCTGGGGAGCTTTCTTT.

This clonotype was seen a few times. The J gene is TRBJ1-1, the V gene TRBV2; 10 positions agree with TRBD1. Germline V gene data show CDR1 as SNHLY and CDR2 as FYNNEI. The CDR3 sequence is 15 residues long. V lost 6 bases to trimming and J lost 5 bases; unmatched junction nucleotides: 9. The CDR3 sequence is CASRVDRGGGTEAFF. As DNA, the CDR3 is TGTGCCAGCAGAGTGGACAGGGGGGGAGGAACTGAAGCTTTCTTT.

The chain employs TRBV4-1 and TRBJ1-5; no clear D gene. Germline CDR1 MGHRA, CDR2 YSYEKL. This CDR3 region has 16 residues. Between the trimmed V and J ends, which lost 0 bases and 7 bases, there was a span of 16 bases. This chain's CDR3 is CASSQDLGTSRQPQHF. The CDR3 DNA sequence: TGCGCCAGCAGCCAAGATTTAGGCACCAGCAGGCAGCCCCAGCATTTT.

There are a few counts of this clonotype. This sequence joins TRBV9 and TRBJ1-1; 9 bases line up with TRBD1. CDR3 size: 14 residues. V dropped 3 bases and J dropped 5; count of bases not matched to a gene: 5. Per the germline V gene, CDR1 is SGDLS and CDR2 is YYNGEE. DNA for the CDR3: TGTGCCAGCAGCGCGGGGGGACAGGGTACTGAAGCTTTCTTT. This codes for CASSAGGQGTEAFF.

This clonotype was seen repeatedly, ten times or more. The gene calls are TRBV12-3 or TRBV12-4 and TRBJ1-2; TRBD1 is a possible D gene (5 bases). V lost 1 base and J lost 0, with 9 bases in between. The length of the CDR3 is 15 residues. The CDR3 DNA reads as TGTGCCAGCAGTTTAGTGGGACGGACTAACTATGGCTACACCTTC. As protein: CASSLVGRTNYGYTF.

This clonotype was recorded a few times. The chain combines TRBV7-9 with TRBJ2-5; D ambiguous. CDR3 length: 13 amino acids. The germline V and J ends were trimmed by 5 bases and 2 bases, with 9 bases remaining between them. Germline values: CDR1 SEHNR, CDR2 FQNEAQ (reference sequence). CDR3 sequence reads: CASSLGYQETQYF. In nucleotides, the CDR3 is TGTGCCAGCAGCCTCGGCTATCAAGAGACCCAGTACTTC.

The chain employs TRBV28 and TRBJ2-7; 10 nucleotides line up with TRBD1. The length of the CDR3 is 15 residues. V was clipped by 6 bases and J by 6 bases; unmatched bases: 11. The germline gives CDR1 MDHEN, CDR2 SYDVKM. CDR3 DNA: TGTGCCAGCAGCCGCGGGACAGGGGTTACCCCCGAGCAGTACTTC. This gives the protein CASSRGTGVTPEQYF.